This T cell receptor beta chain emerged from a study of T cells in Graves' hyperthyroidism and ophthalmopathy. Study outcomes and limitations: The blood repertoire included most of the expanded thyroid clonotypes above 0.001.

Researchers amplified the TCR beta CDR3 regions from RNA transcripts. HTBI primers drove first-round RT-PCR of the TCR CDR3. In TCRdb, the multiplex PCR reads were re-called with MiXCR into one record per CDR3 protein. The repertoire holds around 600,000 distinct CDR3 sequences, with about 45% as singletons. Regarding this clonotype: Antigen specificity is unknown.

The source material was peripheral blood or thyroid tissue (not recorded which). The clonotype comes from an adult man with Graves' disease, either hyperthyroidism or ophthalmopathy (not recorded which).

CDR3 sequence (DNA): TGCAGCGTGGACAGGGGGTCGAACACCGGGGAGCTGTTTTTT. This codes for CSVDRGSNTGELFF. This rearrangement joins TRBV29-1 to TRBJ2-2; 10 bases fit TRBD1. The CDR3 sequence is 14 residues long. V was pared by 6 bases and J by 0 bases, with 1 base of the junction left unmatched. Germline V CDR1 and CDR2: SQVTM, ANQGSEA.